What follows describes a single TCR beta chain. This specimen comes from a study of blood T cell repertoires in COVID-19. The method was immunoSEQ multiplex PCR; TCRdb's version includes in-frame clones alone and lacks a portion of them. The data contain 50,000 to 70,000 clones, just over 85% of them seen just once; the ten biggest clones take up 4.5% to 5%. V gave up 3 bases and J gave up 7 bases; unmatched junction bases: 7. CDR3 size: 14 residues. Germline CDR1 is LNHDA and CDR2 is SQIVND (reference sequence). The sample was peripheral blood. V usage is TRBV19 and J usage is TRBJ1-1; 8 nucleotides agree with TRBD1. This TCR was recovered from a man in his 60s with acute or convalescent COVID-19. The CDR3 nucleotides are TGTGCCAGTAGTATCGACAGGGGAATAAATGAAGCTTTCTTT. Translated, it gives CASSIDRGINEAFF.